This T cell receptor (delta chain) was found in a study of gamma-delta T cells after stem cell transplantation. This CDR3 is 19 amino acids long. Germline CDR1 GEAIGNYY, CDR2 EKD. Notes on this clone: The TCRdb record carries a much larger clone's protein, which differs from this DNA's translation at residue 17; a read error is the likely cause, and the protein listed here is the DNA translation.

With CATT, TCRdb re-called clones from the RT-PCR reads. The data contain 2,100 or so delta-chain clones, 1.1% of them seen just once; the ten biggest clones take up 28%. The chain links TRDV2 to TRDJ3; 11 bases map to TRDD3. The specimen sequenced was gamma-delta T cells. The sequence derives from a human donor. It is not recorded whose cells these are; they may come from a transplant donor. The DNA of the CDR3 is TGTGCCTGTGACACGGTACTGGGGGATAGCTCCTGGGACACCCGACAGGTGTTTTTC. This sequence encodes CACDTVLGDSSWDTRQVFF.